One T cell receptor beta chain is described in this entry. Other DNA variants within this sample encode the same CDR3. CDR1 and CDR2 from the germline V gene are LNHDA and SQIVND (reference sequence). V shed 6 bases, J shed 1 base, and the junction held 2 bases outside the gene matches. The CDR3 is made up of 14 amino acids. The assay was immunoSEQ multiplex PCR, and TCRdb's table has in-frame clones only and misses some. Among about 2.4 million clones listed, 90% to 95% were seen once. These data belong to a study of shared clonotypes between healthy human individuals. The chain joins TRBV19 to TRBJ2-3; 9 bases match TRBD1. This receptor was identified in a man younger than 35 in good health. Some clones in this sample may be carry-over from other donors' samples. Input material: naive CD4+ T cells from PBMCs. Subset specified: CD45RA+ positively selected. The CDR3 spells CASRRDRGTDTQYF. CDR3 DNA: TGTGCCAGTAGACGGGACAGGGGCACAGATACGCAGTATTTT.